Below are 30 T cell receptor beta chains sequenced from a single sample in a study of blood T cell repertoires in COVID-19. TCRdb keeps only in-frame clones here, not all; method: immunoSEQ multiplex PCR. This table holds 320,000 or so clones, around 90% found once. The sequencing sample was made of PBMCs or T cells enriched from blood (not recorded which). These TCRs come from a man between 60 and 75 years old who had recovered from COVID-19.

The genes are TRBV19 and TRBJ1-3; TRBD1 agrees at 7 bases. CDR3 length: 17 residues. V gave up 7 bases and J gave up 4 bases; unmatched junction bases: 16. Germline-derived CDR1 and CDR2 are LNHDA and SQIVND (reference sequence). CDR3 residues: CASTPQGPPVSGNTIYF. As DNA, the CDR3 is TGTGCCAGTACCCCACAGGGGCCGCCGGTTTCCGGAAACACCATATATTTT.

V and J are TRBV5-1 and TRBJ1-3; a possible D gene is TRBD1 (5 bases). The germline V gene encodes CDR1 SGHRS and CDR2 YFSETQ. This CDR3 comprises 16 residues. V gave up 4 bases and J gave up 6 bases, with 20 bases separating them. This CDR3 is CASSPVSSGGTNTIYF. For the CDR3, the DNA is TGCGCCAGCAGCCCCGTTAGCTCCGGGGGTACAAACACCATATATTTT.

This clone was seen only a few times. The chain joins TRBV3-1 (or the pseudogene TRBV3-2) to TRBJ2-1, with 10 positions matching TRBD2. CDR3 size: 16 residues. Germline V gene data show CDR1 as LGHDT and CDR2 as YNNKEL (reference sequence). V lost 0 bases and J lost 8; bases outside the gene matches: 7. This CDR3 is CASSQDRLAGVDEQFF. The CDR3 DNA reads as TGTGCCAGCAGCCAAGATAGGCTAGCGGGAGTCGATGAGCAGTTCTTC.

The chain has TRBV6-5 and TRBJ1-2; 8 bases map to TRBD1. The germline CDR1 and CDR2 sequences are MNHEY and SVGAGI. J gave up 4 bases and V 9 bases, and 10 bases lay outside the gene matches. This CDR3 spans 14 amino acids. The CDR3 is CASYRTGGGYGYTF. CDR3 nucleotides: TGTGCCAGTTATCGAACAGGGGGAGGCTATGGCTACACCTTC.

The rearrangement links TRBV28 to TRBJ1-5; 7 bases are a match to TRBD1. In germline, CDR1 is MDHEN, CDR2 SYDVKM. The CDR3 length is 14 residues. J was trimmed by 7 bases and V by 2 bases; bases with no gene match: 5. This CDR3 reads CASSLRDRHQPQHF. DNA of the CDR3: TGTGCCAGCAGTTTAAGGGACAGACACCAGCCCCAGCATTTT.

This clone was counted only a few times. The rearrangement links TRBV14 to TRBJ1-6, with 10 positions matching TRBD1. There are 16 residues in the CDR3. After removal of 4 bases from V and 7 bases from J, the junction contained 7 bases not matched to a gene. The germline V gene encodes CDR1 SGHDN and CDR2 FVKESK. In nucleotides, the CDR3 is TGTGCCAGCAGCCGAATACCGGGACAGGGGAATTCACCCCTCCACTTT. As protein: CASSRIPGQGNSPLHF.

The V gene is TRBV6-5, the J gene TRBJ1-1, with 9 bases identical to TRBD1. Germline V gene lookup returns CDR1 MNHEY and CDR2 SVGAGI. CDR3 size: 14 residues. With 5 bases clipped from V and 3 bases from J, the junction kept 4 bases outside the gene matches. The CDR3 here is CASSLDRGHTEAFF. The CDR3 region has the DNA TGTGCCAGCAGTCTGGACAGGGGACACACTGAAGCTTTCTTT.

This clone was counted a single time. This chain links TRBV6-5 with TRBJ2-1, with 11 bases matching TRBD2. The V segment lost 7 bases and the J segment 5 bases; nucleotides outside the gene matches: 4. CDR1 and CDR2 from the germline V gene are MNHEY and SVGAGI. The CDR3 is made up of 14 amino acids. As DNA, the CDR3 is TGTGCCAGCATGCTGGGACTAGCGGACAATGAGCAGTTCTTC. Its translation: CASMLGLADNEQFF.

The rearrangement links TRBV4-3 to TRBJ1-2, with TRBD1 identical over 9 bases. There are 16 residues in the CDR3. With V trimmed by 5 bases and J by 1 base, 8 bases remained unmatched. The germline CDR1 and CDR2 sequences are LGHNA and YSLEER. CDR3 nucleotide sequence: TGCGCCAGCAGCAGGCCGGGGACAGGGCTTAACTATGGCTACACCTTC. Translating it yields CASSRPGTGLNYGYTF.

A single count supports this clone. This rearrangement joins TRBV7-9 to TRBJ2-1, with TRBD2 identical over 10 bases. Losses at the gene ends were 2 bases for V and 0 bases for J; bases not matched to a gene: 7. The CDR3 has 18 residues. Looked up from germline, CDR1 is SEHNR and CDR2 is FQNEAQ (reference sequence). The CDR3 loop is CASSLSSGRASSYNEQFF. The CDR3 nucleotides are TGTGCCAGCAGCTTATCCAGCGGGAGGGCCAGCTCCTACAATGAGCAGTTCTTC.

The count of this clone is one. The chain carries TRBV14 and TRBJ1-6, with 7 bases lining up with TRBD1. CDR1 is SGHDN, CDR2 FVKESK, per germline. This CDR3 spans 16 amino acids. J was trimmed by 5 bases and V by 1 base; bases with no gene match: 5. The CDR3 DNA sequence: TGTGCCAGCAGCCAAGGATTCGGGACAGATAATTCACCCCTCCACTTT. It is translated as CASSQGFGTDNSPLHF.

The rearrangement uses TRBV4-1 and TRBJ2-7; 13 bases map to TRBD2. The CDR3 spans 19 residues. Germline CDR1 MGHRA, CDR2 YSYEKL. V lost 4 bases, J lost 1 base, and 13 bases stayed unmatched. CDR3 protein: CASSPFSRTSGSVSYEQYF. The CDR3 DNA is TGCGCCAGCAGCCCCTTCTCCCGGACTAGCGGGAGTGTTTCCTACGAGCAGTACTTC.

CDR3 nucleotide sequence: TGTGCCAGCAGCCCTGGGACAGGGGGCATCGAGCAGTACTTC. It translates to CASSPGTGGIEQYF. The chain employs TRBV11-2 and TRBJ2-7, with 12 bases identical to TRBD1. Germline V gene lookup returns CDR1 SGHAT and CDR2 FQNNGV. CDR3 size: 14 residues. The V gene end was trimmed by 5 bases and the J gene end by 6 bases; junction bases not matched to a gene: 5.

V is TRBV5-1 and J is TRBJ2-2; 9 bases are shared with TRBD1. The CDR3 contains 15 residues. Germline V gives CDR1 SGHRS, CDR2 YFSETQ. The J segment lost 4 bases and the V segment lost 4 bases, leaving 5 bases of the junction unmatched. This chain's CDR3 is CASSPQGAGTGELFF. The CDR3 DNA sequence: TGCGCCAGCAGCCCACAGGGGGCGGGCACCGGGGAGCTGTTTTTT.

This chain connects TRBV2 to TRBJ2-7; TRBD2 aligns across 10 bases. Germline V gene sequence: CDR1 SNHLY, CDR2 FYNNEI. The CDR3 has 14 residues. Trimming cost V 6 bases and J 3 bases; bases outside gene matches: 5. The CDR3, as DNA: TGTGCCAGCAGGCAAGCGGGAGGGCACTACGAGCAGTACTTC. Its protein is CASRQAGGHYEQYF.

This chain links TRBV28 with TRBJ1-2; TRBD1 matches at 8 bases. The germline V gene encodes CDR1 MDHEN and CDR2 SYDVKM. Germline trimming cut 4 bases from V and 4 bases from J; bases unmatched to any gene: 11. There are 16 residues in the CDR3. Here the CDR3 DNA reads TGTGCCAGCAGTTCCCCTTCCTCCACAGGGGGCTATGGCTACACCTTC. Protein: CASSSPSSTGGYGYTF.

The genes are TRBV21-1 and TRBJ2-7; the D segment call TRBD2 is taken from the table without a DNA check. TRBV21-1 has pseudogene status. CDR3 length equals 16 residues. DNA for the CDR3: TGTGCCAGCAGCAGAAGTACGGTGGGACTTTCCTACGAGCAGTACTTC. It translates to CASSRSTVGLSYEQYF.

This clone was seen just once. The chain is built from TRBV27 and TRBJ1-1; 7 bases agree with TRBD1. V was clipped by 2 bases and J by 5 bases; unmatched bases: 11. The CDR3 runs 16 residues. Germline CDR1 is MNHEY and CDR2 is SMNVEV (reference sequence). For the CDR3, the DNA is TGTGCCAGCAGTTTAGGTTTCCGGGACAGATGGACTGAAGCTTTCTTT. Its translation is CASSLGFRDRWTEAFF.

The chain carries TRBV2 and TRBJ2-5, with D possibly TRBD2 on 6 matching bases. Germline V CDR1 and CDR2: SNHLY, FYNNEI. There are 15 residues in the CDR3. V lost 6 bases and J lost 5, with 19 bases in between. The CDR3 loop reads CASRTSSNPHETQYF. CDR3 nucleotide sequence: TGTGCCAGCAGGACTAGTAGCAATCCCCATGAGACCCAGTACTTC.

This chain joins TRBV5-8 and TRBJ2-1; 10 bases align to TRBD1. The CDR3 sequence is 14 residues long. Germline CDR1 and CDR2: SGHTS and YDEGEE. Losses at the gene ends were 4 bases for V and 8 bases for J; bases not matched to a gene: 6. In DNA form, the CDR3 reads TGTGCCAGCAGCGGGGGACAGGGGAGGCATGAGCAGTTCTTC. This codes for CASSGGQGRHEQFF.

The chain carries TRBV4-1 and TRBJ2-5; a possible D gene is TRBD2 (6 bases). V was clipped by 3 bases and J by 4 bases, with 18 bases between them. The CDR3 contains 16 residues. CDR1 and CDR2 (germline): MGHRA, YSYEKL. CDR3 region: CASSQGPMGGLETQYF. The CDR3 DNA is TGCGCCAGCAGCCAGGGACCGATGGGGGGTTTAGAGACCCAGTACTTC.

The V call is TRBV30, the J call TRBJ1-1; 8 bases map to TRBD1. The CDR3 is made up of 16 amino acids. Losses at the gene ends were 4 bases for V and 5 bases for J; bases not matched to a gene: 15. CDR1 GTSNPN and CDR2 SVGIG come from the germline V gene (reference sequence). Here the CDR3 reads CAWKGPRGRLGTEAFF. The CDR3 DNA reads as TGTGCCTGGAAGGGTCCCAGGGGGCGGTTGGGTACTGAAGCTTTCTTT.

V and J are TRBV7-6 and TRBJ2-2; 7 bases agree with TRBD2. V lost 1 base to trimming and J lost 8 bases; unmatched junction nucleotides: 4. Germline V gene lookup returns CDR1 SGHVS and CDR2 FNYEAQ. CDR3 size: 14 residues. The CDR3 DNA is TGTGCCAGCAGCTTAGAAACTAGCGTAGGGGAGCTGTTTTTT. Translation: CASSLETSVGELFF.

This clone has just one count. This chain links TRBV2 with TRBJ2-3; TRBD1 matches 9 bases. CDR1 SNHLY and CDR2 FYNNEI come from the germline V gene. V trimming: 4 bases; J trimming: 1 base; junction bases outside the gene matches: 12. This CDR3 has 18 amino acids. DNA of the CDR3: TGTGCCAGCAGTGCTCCAACGGACAGGGGACGTGGCACAGATACGCAGTATTTT. It is translated as CASSAPTDRGRGTDTQYF.

The sample holds a few counts of this clone. The chain employs TRBV5-1 and TRBJ2-2; D may be TRBD1 (5 bases). V was clipped by 4 bases and J by 3 bases, with 7 bases between them. CDR1 and CDR2 (germline): SGHRS, YFSETQ. The CDR3 runs to 13 residues. CDR3 sequence (DNA): TGCGCCAGCAGCACCAGGGACACCGGGGAGCTGTTTTTT. This encodes CASSTRDTGELFF. The full variable domain, with the rest looked up from reference TRBV5-1 and TRBJ2-2, is KAGVTQTPRYLIKTRGQQVTLSCSPISGHRSVSWYQQTPGQGLQFLFEYFSETQRNKGNFPGRFSGRQFSNSRSEMNVSTLELGDSALYLCASSTRDTGELFFGEGSRLTVL.

The chain uses TRBV6-5 and TRBJ2-7; 10 bases align to TRBD1. The CDR3 is 14 amino acids. Germline V lookup: CDR1 MNHEY, CDR2 SVGAGI. V gave up 9 bases and J gave up 4 bases; unmatched junction bases: 9. The CDR3 sequence: CASKIGTGVYEQYF. CDR3 sequence (DNA): TGTGCCAGTAAAATCGGGACAGGGGTTTACGAGCAGTACTTC.

The rearrangement joins TRBV6-6 to TRBJ1-1; the D is unclear. Trimming shortened V by 7 bases and J by 5 bases, and 14 bases separated the two germline ends. This CDR3 has 13 amino acids. Germline-derived CDR1 and CDR2 are MNHNY and SVGAGI (reference sequence). The CDR3 bases are TGTGCCAGCAACGTTATAGAGAATACTGAAGCTTTCTTT. As protein: CASNVIENTEAFF.

The chain links TRBV7-9 to TRBJ1-3; D not resolved. The germline V gene encodes CDR1 SEHNR and CDR2 FQNEAQ (reference sequence). Trimming took off 5 bases at V and 3 bases at J, with 14 bases between the two ends. The CDR3 sequence is 15 residues long. The CDR3 loop reads CASSPGSGFGNTIYF. CDR3 in DNA: TGTGCCAGCAGCCCGGGGAGTGGGTTTGGAAACACCATATATTTT. The complete variable domain, with remaining parts taken from reference TRBV7-9 and TRBJ1-3, reads DTGVSQNPRHKITKRGQNVTFRCDPISEHNRLYWYRQTLGQGPEFLTYFQNEAQLEKSRLLSDRFSAERPKGSFSTLEIQRTEQGDSAMYLCASSPGSGFGNTIYFGEGSWLTVV.

The rearrangement links TRBV21-1 to TRBJ1-5; the table's D call of TRBD1 was not tested on the DNA. TRBV21-1 is tagged as a pseudogene. This CDR3 has 17 residues. The DNA for the CDR3 is TGTGCCAGCAGCAAAGCCGGAACAGGGCTCGGCAATCAGCCCCAGCATTTT. It codes for CASSKAGTGLGNQPQHF.

The chain recombines TRBV2 with TRBJ2-3, with 12 nucleotides matching TRBD1. The CDR3 consists of 16 residues. V was pared by 4 bases and J by 5 bases, with 7 bases of the junction left unmatched. Germline V gene lookup returns CDR1 SNHLY and CDR2 FYNNEI. For the CDR3, the DNA is TGTGCCAGCAGTGCGCAGGGACAGGGGGCGGAAGATACGCAGTATTTT. As protein: CASSAQGQGAEDTQYF.